These 10 T cell receptor beta chains came from one sample sequenced in a study of OX40 agonist ivuxolimab in advanced cancers. TCRdb's copy holds only in-frame clones and misses some; the assay was immunoSEQ multiplex PCR. The table records tens of thousands of clones, around 90% of them present only once. The sequencing used CD4+ or CD8+ T cells sorted from blood, collected in a trial of the OX40 agonist ivuxolimab. These receptors came from an adult with an advanced solid tumor such as melanoma, head and neck, liver or kidney cancer.

V usage is TRBV4-3 and J usage is TRBJ1-1; D is undetermined. The CDR3 spans 13 residues. V was clipped by 2 bases and J by 1 base, with 5 bases between them. Per the germline V gene, CDR1 is LGHNA and CDR2 is YSLEER. The CDR3 loop is CASSQFENTEAFF. Written as DNA, the CDR3 is TGCGCCAGCAGCCAATTTGAGAACACTGAAGCTTTCTTT.

This chain joins TRBV28 and TRBJ1-5; no clear D. Between the trimmed V and J ends, which lost 3 bases and 1 base, there was a span of 4 bases. The germline V gene has CDR1 MDHEN and CDR2 SYDVKM. There are 13 residues in the CDR3. The CDR3 region is CASSFESNQPQHF. The CDR3 DNA reads TGTGCCAGCAGTTTTGAAAGCAATCAGCCCCAGCATTTT.

This clone was detected only once. The J gene is TRBJ1-5, the V gene TRBV5-8, with a weak D call TRBD1 (5 bases). There are 14 residues in the CDR3. Trimming took off 4 bases at V and 3 bases at J, with 11 bases between the two ends. Germline lookup yields CDR1 SGHTS and CDR2 YDEGEE. The CDR3 here is CASSPGRHNQPQHF. The CDR3 nucleotides read TGTGCCAGCAGCCCGGGACGGCACAATCAGCCCCAGCATTTT.

This clone was observed a handful of times. V is TRBV27 and J is TRBJ2-1; no clear D gene. CDR1 and CDR2 from the germline V gene are MNHEY and SMNVEV (reference sequence). Trimming removed 6 bases from V and 0 bases from J, with 12 bases in between. The length of the CDR3 is 15 residues. The CDR3 DNA sequence: TGTGCCAGCAGCCTTGACCGGAGCTCCTACAATGAGCAGTTCTTC. It translates to CASSLDRSSYNEQFF.

V usage is TRBV4-1 and J usage is TRBJ2-7, with TRBD1 identical over 8 bases. The V gene end was trimmed by 1 base and the J gene end by 6 bases; junction bases not matched to a gene: 5. CDR3 length: 14 residues. From germline, CDR1 is MGHRA and CDR2 YSYEKL. In DNA, the CDR3 is TGCGCCAGCAGCCAAGTAGCAGGGGGCCCCGAGCAGTACTTC. This translates into CASSQVAGGPEQYF.

This clone showed up just once. The chain has TRBV5-4 and TRBJ2-5; 7 bases agree with TRBD1. J lost 3 bases, V lost 4 bases, and 9 bases had no gene match. Germline CDR1 SGHNT, CDR2 YYREEE (reference sequence). This CDR3 is built from 15 residues. For the CDR3, the DNA is TGTGCCAGCAGCGAGCCGGGACAGCTAGAAGAGACCCAGTACTTC. As protein: CASSEPGQLEETQYF.

Of note for this clone: The sample holds other DNA sequences that translate to the same CDR3. The chain couples TRBV6-6 to TRBJ1-1, with 8 bases lining up with TRBD1. Germline loops: CDR1 MNHNY, CDR2 SVGAGI (reference sequence). V dropped 6 bases and J dropped 4; count of bases not matched to a gene: 7. This CDR3 contains 14 residues. The CDR3 sequence: CASSPDRGGTEAFF. CDR3 in DNA: TGTGCCAGCAGCCCCGACAGGGGAGGCACTGAAGCTTTCTTT.

The CDR3 sequence: CASSSPGQGASETQYF. CDR3 DNA: TGTGCCAGCAGCTCACCGGGACAGGGGGCATCGGAGACCCAGTACTTC. This chain joins TRBV7-9 and TRBJ2-5; 12 bases agree with TRBD1. Germline values: CDR1 SEHNR, CDR2 FQNEAQ (reference sequence). V shed 4 bases, J shed 5 bases, and the junction held 8 bases outside the gene matches. This CDR3 spans 16 amino acids.

V gene TRBV7-9 combines with J gene TRBJ1-3, with a weak D call TRBD1 (5 bases). Trimming shortened V by 5 bases and J by 0 bases, and 14 bases separated the two germline ends. This CDR3 is 16 amino acids long. In germline, CDR1 is SEHNR, CDR2 FQNEAQ (reference sequence). This chain's CDR3 is CASSRIGDYSGNTIYF. CDR3 nucleotide sequence: TGTGCCAGCAGCCGGATCGGGGACTACTCTGGAAACACCATATATTTT. The full variable domain, completed using reference TRBV7-9 and TRBJ1-3, is DTGVSQNPRHKITKRGQNVTFRCDPISEHNRLYWYRQTLGQGPEFLTYFQNEAQLEKSRLLSDRFSAERPKGSFSTLEIQRTEQGDSAMYLCASSRIGDYSGNTIYFGEGSWLTVV.

This rearrangement joins TRBV28 to TRBJ2-7; the D gene is possibly TRBD1 (5 bases). CDR1 is MDHEN, CDR2 SYDVKM, per germline. The CDR3 sequence is 13 residues long. Trimming stripped 8 bases from V and 0 bases from J, with 11 bases between. CDR3 DNA: TGTGCCAGCCGTAGACAGTCCTCCTACGAGCAGTACGTC. It specifies CASRRQSSYEQYV.